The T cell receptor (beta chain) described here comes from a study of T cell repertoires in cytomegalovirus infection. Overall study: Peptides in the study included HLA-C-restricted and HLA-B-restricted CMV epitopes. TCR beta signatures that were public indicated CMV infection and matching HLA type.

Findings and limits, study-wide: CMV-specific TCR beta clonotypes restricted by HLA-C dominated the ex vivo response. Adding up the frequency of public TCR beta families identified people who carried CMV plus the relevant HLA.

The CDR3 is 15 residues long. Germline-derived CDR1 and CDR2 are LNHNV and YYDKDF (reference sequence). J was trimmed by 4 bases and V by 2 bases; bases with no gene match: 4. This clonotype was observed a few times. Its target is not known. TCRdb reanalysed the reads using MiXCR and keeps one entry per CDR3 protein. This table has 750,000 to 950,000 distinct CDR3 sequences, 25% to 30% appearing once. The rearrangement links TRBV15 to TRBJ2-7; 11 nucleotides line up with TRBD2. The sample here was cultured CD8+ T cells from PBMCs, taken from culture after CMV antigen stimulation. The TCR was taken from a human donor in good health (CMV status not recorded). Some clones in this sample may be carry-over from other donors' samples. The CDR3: CATSRSGLAAYEQYF. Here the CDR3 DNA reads TGTGCCACCAGCAGATCGGGACTAGCGGCATACGAGCAGTACTTC.